The rows below give T cell receptor beta chains drawn from one sample of a study of long-term antiretroviral therapy in people with HIV. The method was immunoSEQ multiplex PCR; TCRdb's version includes in-frame clones alone and lacks a portion of them. Of 15,000 to 20,000 clones in the sample, approximately 81% were seen once. The sample in question was unsorted PBMCs, obtained 0.3 years before starting antiretroviral therapy. These receptors were obtained from a man aged 45 to 65 with HIV. The CDR3 runs from the conserved cysteine through the conserved F or W.

TRBV2 CASETGGEEKLFF
TRBV7-8 CASSFRLAGKGAYNEQFF
TRBV14 CASSQDQTSGGRNEQFF
TRBV27 CASSLGRNYEQYF
TRBV6-5 CASRIGTDSGNTIYF
TRBV9 CASSVSREGSGNTIYF
TRBV29-1 CSAETGGDTEAFF
TRBV6-1 CASSPRGTATYEQYF
TRBV12-5 CASGLGQATYEQYF
TRBV4-3 CASSQEATSRARYQDNEQFF
TRBV13 CASSYDRLVNTEAFF
TRBV7-2 CASSPLAGGSYNEQFF
TRBV27 CASSPGLAGGLFTDTQYF
TRBV10-3 CAIGGQGTAGELFF
TRBV6-5 CASSRTDGNEQFF
TRBV28 CASCTGTGNEKLFF
TRBV28 CASSWYTEAFF
TRBV5-1 CASSSNTGNQETQYF
TRBV6-5 CASRPTGGYGYTF
TRBV15 CATSMYGGSAGEAFF
TRBV7-6 CASSLRGGDQPQHF
TRBV5-1 CASSLDVLGGNTIYF
TRBV4-1 CASSQYAPGEGAYEQYF
TRBV7-9 CASTQGARNTEAFF
TRBV6-6 CASSYRQGAYEQYF
TRBV4-3 CASSRALTGTSGAGEQYF
TRBV6-5 CASSYSGASAKNIQYF
TRBV11-3 CASSGSRAGVGTGELFF
TRBV18 CASSPSANTEAFF
TRBV6-5 CASSSGRETGELFF
TRBV18 CASSLMNTEAFF
TRBV11-2 CASSLTSGQPQHF
TRBV19 CASSTYRGANVGHEQYF
TRBV28 CASSSIGQGEQPQHF
TRBV29-1 CSVVADGDYGYTF
TRBV14 CASSQALGTNEKLFF
TRBV15 CATSSEQGLGTEAFF
TRBV6-5 CASSLAGSNQHEQFF
TRBV28 CASGGSEQFF
TRBV6-1 CASSGEETGVSPLHF
TRBV5-5 CASSLVTGRTYEQYF
TRBV5-1 CASSLGQEGYEQYF
TRBV7-6 CASSFSLRTSGSFTGELFF
TRBV16 CASSASGTGFNQPQHF
TRBV2 CASSPLLVRGSNYGYTF